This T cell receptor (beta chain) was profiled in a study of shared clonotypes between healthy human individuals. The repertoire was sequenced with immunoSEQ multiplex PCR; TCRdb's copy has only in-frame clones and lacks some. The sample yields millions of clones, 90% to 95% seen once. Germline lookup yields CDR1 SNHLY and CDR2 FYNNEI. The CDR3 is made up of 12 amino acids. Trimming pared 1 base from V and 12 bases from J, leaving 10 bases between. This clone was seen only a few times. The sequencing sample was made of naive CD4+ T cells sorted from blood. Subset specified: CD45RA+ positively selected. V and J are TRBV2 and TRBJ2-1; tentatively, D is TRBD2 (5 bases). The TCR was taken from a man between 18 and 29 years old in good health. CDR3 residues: CASSEVLEAQFF. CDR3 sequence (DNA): TGTGCCAGCAGTGAAGTACTAGAGGCGCAGTTCTTC. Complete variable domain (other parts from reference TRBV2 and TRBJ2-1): EPEVTQTPSHQVTQMGQEVILRCVPISNHLYFYWYRQILGQKVEFLVSFYNNEISEKSEIFDDQFSVERPDGSNFTLKIRSTKLEDSAMYFCASSEVLEAQFFGPGTRLTVL.